This T cell receptor (beta chain) was recorded in a study of response to subunit inactivated influenza vaccine. From the RT-PCR reads, TCRdb called clonotypes with MiXCR, one entry per CDR3 protein. The sample consists of about 780,000 distinct CDR3 sequences, less than 20% of them appearing once. The CDR3 spans 14 residues. The V segment lost 7 bases and the J segment 7 bases; nucleotides outside the gene matches: 10. At least ten counts were recorded for this clonotype. The sample consisted of PBMCs from blood, taken less than 6 days after vaccination. The source is a man between 45 and 60 years old who received an inactivated influenza vaccine. The gene calls are TRBV12-3 or TRBV12-4 and TRBJ2-1; TRBD2 aligns across 7 bases. The CDR3 DNA reads TGTGCCAGCACCCCGGGCGGGAGATTGAATGAGCAGTTCTTC. Protein product: CASTPGGRLNEQFF.